This TCR beta chain was obtained from a study of cytomegalovirus exposure and HLA in healthy donors. The CDR3 has 13 amino acids. Between the trimmed V and J ends, which lost 5 bases and 3 bases, there was a span of 10 bases. The germline CDR1 and CDR2 sequences are MRHNA and SNTAGT. Primers included in the PCR were 60 Vbeta and 13 Jbeta primers. Data came from immunoSEQ multiplex PCR; TCRdb stores just in-frame clones and leaves some out. In the table there are 100,000 to 120,000 clones, over 65% of which are singletons. The sample comprised PBMCs. The chain recombines TRBV6-4 with TRBJ1-1; no firm D call. The sequence derives from a middle-aged man in good health and CMV-seropositive. The CDR3 is CASSSTDYTEAFF. The DNA for the CDR3 is TGTGCCAGCAGTTCTACAGATTACACTGAAGCTTTCTTT.